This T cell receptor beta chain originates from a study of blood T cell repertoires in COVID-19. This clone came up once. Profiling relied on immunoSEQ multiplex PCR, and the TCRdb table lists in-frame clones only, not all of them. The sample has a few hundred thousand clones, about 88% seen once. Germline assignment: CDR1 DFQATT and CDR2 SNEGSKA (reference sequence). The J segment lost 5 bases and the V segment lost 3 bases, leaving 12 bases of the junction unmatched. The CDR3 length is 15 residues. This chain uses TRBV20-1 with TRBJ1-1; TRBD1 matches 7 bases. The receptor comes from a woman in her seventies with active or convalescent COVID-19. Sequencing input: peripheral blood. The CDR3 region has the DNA TGCAGTGCTAGTGCGGGAGGGGGCTTCGGAACTGAAGCTTTCTTT. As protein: CSASAGGGFGTEAFF.